This T cell receptor beta chain derives from a study of T-cell memory formation after mild COVID-19. The sample holds a few counts of this clonotype. The target antigen is unknown. Study results and caveats: Among CD4+ contracting clones, most were CM and EM, and CD8+ ones EMRA. Day 15 to 85 contracting clones showed balanced CD4/CD8; day 15 to 37 expanders favored CD4+.

From 5'RACE with constant-segment primers came TCR alpha and TCR beta cDNA libraries that carried sample barcodes and UMIs. MiXCR was run by TCRdb on the 5' RACE reads, yielding one entry per CDR3 protein. The sample records hundreds of thousands of distinct CDR3 sequences, about a fifth being singletons. Trimming stripped 6 bases from V and 0 bases from J, with 12 bases between. The germline V gene has CDR1 MNHEY and CDR2 SVGAGI. The CDR3 has 15 amino acids. Sequencing used PBMCs or a T cell subset sorted from them (not recorded which). The TCR sequence derives from an adult woman who had mild COVID-19 (a few samples of this study predate the infection). Cell type and time point are not known. The chain is built from TRBV6-5 and TRBJ1-5, with D possibly matching TRBD1 (5 bases). CDR3 bases: TGTGCCAGCAGCCAGGGATCTCGTAGCAATCAGCCCCAGCATTTT. Translated: CASSQGSRSNQPQHF.